The 21 T cell receptor beta chains given below trace back to one sample, sequenced in a study of CD8 T cells in Susac syndrome. Random hexamers served to reverse transcribe roughly 0.45 to 1 ug RNA. TCRdb re-called the immunoSEQ multiplex PCR reads through MiXCR, storing one row per CDR3 protein. The sample yields about 180,000 distinct CDR3 sequences, approximately 93% seen once. Sequenced material: CD4+ T cells from PBMCs. Receptors were obtained from a human donor with multiple sclerosis.

The chain has TRBV9 and TRBJ1-1; D gene uncertain. In germline, CDR1 is SGDLS, CDR2 YYNGEE. The CDR3 is 14 residues long. Between the trimmed V and J ends, which lost 2 bases and 2 bases, there was a span of 10 bases. This chain's CDR3 is CASSVSHSNTEAFF. Written as DNA, the CDR3 is TGTGCCAGCAGCGTTTCGCACAGCAACACTGAAGCTTTCTTT. The full variable domain, its missing parts supplied by reference TRBV9 and TRBJ1-1, is DSGVTQTPKHLITATGQRVTLRCSPRSGDLSVYWYQQSLDQGLQFLIQYYNGEERAKGNILERFSAQQFPDLHSELNLSSLELGDSALYFCASSVSHSNTEAFFGQGTRLTVV.

The J gene is TRBJ2-2, the V gene TRBV20-1; D gene uncertain. Trimming removed 3 bases from V and 1 base from J, with 6 bases in between. This CDR3 is built from 13 residues. The germline CDR1 and CDR2 sequences are DFQATT and SNEGSKA (reference sequence). The CDR3 DNA reads TGCAGTGCTAGTAGGGAGAACACCGGGGAGCTGTTTTTT. It yields the protein CSASRENTGELFF.

The chain carries TRBV2 and TRBJ1-1; D not certain. V was pared by 3 bases and J by 5 bases, with 10 bases between. Per germline, CDR1 SNHLY and CDR2 FYNNEI. The CDR3 loop spans 13 amino acids. The CDR3 bases are TGTGCCAGCAGTGAGGGCCGGCGGACTGAAGCTTTCTTT. Its protein product is CASSEGRRTEAFF.

This clonotype was seen only once. The J gene is TRBJ1-6, the V gene TRBV27; TRBD1 agrees at 9 bases. The CDR3 runs to 16 residues. Per the germline V gene, CDR1 is MNHEY and CDR2 is SMNVEV (reference sequence). V shed 3 bases and J 9 bases; nucleotides not matched to a gene: 9. In DNA, the CDR3 is TGTGCCAGCAGTTTTAGACAGGGGGTGTTAAGTTCACCCCTCCACTTT. Protein: CASSFRQGVLSSPLHF.

The gene calls are TRBV30 and TRBJ1-2; 10 nucleotides match TRBD1. Per germline, CDR1 GTSNPN and CDR2 SVGIG (reference sequence). Losses at the gene ends were 4 bases for V and 0 bases for J; bases not matched to a gene: 5. The CDR3 has 15 residues. CDR3 in DNA: TGTGCCTGGATTGGACAGGGGGGAACTAACTATGGCTACACCTTC. Translating gives CAWIGQGGTNYGYTF.

CDR3 in amino acids: CASRGQGPQYF. CDR3 nucleotide sequence: TGTGCCAGCAGGGGACAGGGTCCGCAGTATTTT. This chain joins TRBV25-1 and TRBJ2-3; TRBD1 aligns across 9 bases. Germline CDR1 MGHDK, CDR2 SYGVNS. J lost 10 bases, V lost 6 bases, and 2 bases had no gene match. The CDR3 sequence is 11 residues long.

This clonotype appeared once. The CDR3 protein is CASSPNVGGEAFF. The CDR3 region has the DNA TGTGCCAGCAGTCCTAACGTGGGGGGCGAAGCTTTCTTT. V is TRBV27 and J is TRBJ1-1; D may be TRBD1 (6 bases). Trimming shortened V by 5 bases and J by 8 bases, and 15 bases separated the two germline ends. Looked up from germline, CDR1 is MNHEY and CDR2 is SMNVEV (reference sequence). CDR3 length equals 13 residues.

The rearrangement uses TRBV5-1 and TRBJ2-3; D unclear. The V end lost 2 bases, the J end lost 0 bases, and 10 bases lay between the germline ends. The germline CDR1 and CDR2 sequences are SGHRS and YFSETQ. The CDR3 is 15 amino acids. The CDR3 loop is CASSLTIGSTDTQYF. The CDR3 DNA reads TGCGCCAGCAGCTTAACGATTGGGAGCACAGATACGCAGTATTTT.

This clonotype was picked up one time. As DNA, the CDR3 is TGTGCCAGCAGCTTGGCCTCGGACGAGCAGTACTTC. It yields the protein CASSLASDEQYF. The chain is built from TRBV5-4 and TRBJ2-7; D gene unclear. Germline-derived CDR1 and CDR2 are SGHNT and YYREEE (reference sequence). The CDR3 is 12 amino acids. Trimming cost V 0 bases and J 5 bases, with 6 bases left between them. Complete variable domain (other parts from reference TRBV5-4 and TRBJ2-7): ETGVTQSPTHLIKTRGQQVTLRCSSQSGHNTVSWYQQALGQGPQFIFQYYREEENGRGNFPPRFSGLQFPNYSSELNVNALELDDSALYLCASSLASDEQYFGPGTRLTVT.

This chain connects TRBV7-3 to TRBJ2-2; D gene uncertain. With 4 bases removed from V and 6 bases from J, the gap between germline ends came to 12 bases. This CDR3 spans 14 amino acids. The germline V gene has CDR1 SGHTA and CDR2 FQGTGA. CDR3 sequence (DNA): TGTGCCAGCAGCTCCAACACCTGGGCCGGGGAGCTGTTTTTT. Translating it yields CASSSNTWAGELFF.

The chain links TRBV28 to TRBJ1-6; D is unclear. The CDR3 sequence is 12 residues long. Germline assignment: CDR1 MDHEN and CDR2 SYDVKM. V was shortened by 7 bases and J by 7 bases, with 8 bases between the two germline ends. In DNA, the CDR3 is TGTGCCAGCATGGCCCCCAATTCACCCCTCCACTTT. Amino acid sequence: CASMAPNSPLHF. The variable domain in full, with the rest retrieved from reference TRBV28 and TRBJ1-6, is DVKVTQSSRYLVKRTGEKVFLECVQDMDHENMFWYRQDPGLGLRLIYFSYDVKMKEKGDIPEGYSVSREKKERFSLILESASTNQTSMYLCASMAPNSPLHFGNGTRLTVT.

Only one count was recorded for this clonotype. J is TRBJ2-1 and V is TRBV20-1; D may be TRBD2 (5 bases). V lost 2 bases to trimming and J lost 4 bases, with 12 bases between them. CDR1 and CDR2 from the germline V gene are DFQATT and SNEGSKA (reference sequence). The CDR3 covers 14 residues. The CDR3 is CSARKAAGYNEQFF. CDR3 DNA: TGCAGTGCTAGAAAAGCGGCCGGATACAATGAGCAGTTCTTC.

The rearrangement joins TRBV11-2 to TRBJ2-6, with D hard to call. V shed 4 bases and J shed 2 bases, with 6 bases lying between them. In germline, CDR1 is SGHAT, CDR2 FQNNGV. The CDR3 spans 14 residues. CDR3 in DNA: TGTGCCAGCAGCTCCCCTGCTGGGGCCAACGTCCTGACTTTC. It translates to CASSSPAGANVLTF.

This rearrangement joins TRBV10-3 to TRBJ2-5, with 8 bases identical to TRBD2. The CDR3 has 19 amino acids. After removal of 0 bases from V and 4 bases from J, the junction contained 16 bases not matched to a gene. Germline V gene sequence: CDR1 ENHRY, CDR2 SYGVKD. CDR3 loop: CAISESAVGLGRGRETQYF. The CDR3 bases are TGTGCCATCAGTGAGTCAGCGGTGGGACTAGGGAGAGGTCGAGAGACCCAGTACTTC.

The chain employs TRBV5-8 and TRBJ2-1; a weak D match, TRBD1 (5 bases). The CDR3 is made up of 17 amino acids. CDR1 SGHTS and CDR2 YDEGEE come from the germline V gene. Trimming took 1 base from V and 0 from J, leaving 14 bases between them. DNA for the CDR3: TGTGCCAGCAGCTTGATCGCAGGGATTCGCTCCTACAATGAGCAGTTCTTC. Protein: CASSLIAGIRSYNEQFF.

The V gene is TRBV4-3, the J gene TRBJ2-1, with D possibly matching TRBD1 (5 bases). V lost 3 bases and J lost 6, with 12 bases in between. In germline, CDR1 is LGHNA, CDR2 YSLEER. The CDR3 spans 14 residues. CDR3 nucleotides: TGCGCCAGCAGCCAGACGACAGATACCAATGAGCAGTTCTTC. Translating it yields CASSQTTDTNEQFF.

The chain carries TRBV6-5 and TRBJ2-7; D gene ambiguous. CDR1 MNHEY and CDR2 SVGAGI come from the germline V gene. Trimming cost V 0 bases and J 0 bases, with 9 bases left between them. This CDR3 region has 15 residues. The CDR3 DNA reads as TGTGCCAGCAGTTACTCGAAGGCAGGCTCCTACGAGCAGTACTTC. Translated: CASSYSKAGSYEQYF.

The chain recombines TRBV27 with TRBJ2-2; D possibly corresponds to TRBD1 (6 bases). The CDR3 extends over 13 amino acids. CDR1 and CDR2 (germline): MNHEY, SMNVEV (reference sequence). Trimming took off 4 bases at V and 6 bases at J, with 9 bases between the two ends. CDR3 protein: CASSSTGSGELFF. The CDR3 nucleotides are TGTGCCAGCAGTTCTACAGGGTCCGGGGAGCTGTTTTTT.

The chain is built from TRBV7-9 and TRBJ1-4; a possible D gene is TRBD1 (6 bases). There are 15 residues in the CDR3. Germline assignment: CDR1 SEHNR and CDR2 FQNEAQ (reference sequence). Trimming left V 5 bases short and J 7 bases short, with 17 bases between. The CDR3 DNA reads as TGTGCCAGCAGCAAGGGGGACGTGAGGGGTGAAAAACTGTTTTTT. Amino acids: CASSKGDVRGEKLFF.

V usage is TRBV12-3 or TRBV12-4 and J usage is TRBJ1-4; D remains ambiguous. Trimming pared 5 bases from V and 10 bases from J, leaving 14 bases between. The CDR3 is 13 residues long. The CDR3 loop reads CASSAGVGPKLFF. CDR3 bases: TGTGCCAGCAGTGCCGGGGTAGGCCCAAAACTGTTTTTT.

This clonotype came up a few times. V gene TRBV30 combines with J gene TRBJ2-5, with D uncertain. The CDR3 runs to 13 residues. Germline CDR1 GTSNPN, CDR2 SVGIG (reference sequence). The V end was cut by 3 bases, the J end by 2 bases, with 10 bases between. CDR3 sequence reads: CAWSVTHQETQYF. The CDR3 DNA follows: TGTGCCTGGAGCGTGACCCATCAAGAGACCCAGTACTTC.